A selection of T cell receptor beta chains follows, all from one sample in a study of identical twins. TCRdb ran MiXCR on the 5' RACE reads and lists one entry per CDR3 protein. Of about 810,000 distinct CDR3 sequences in the sample, roughly an eighth were seen once. The sample was also linked to a second study, of yellow fever vaccine responses in identical twins.

The sample taken for sequencing was PBMCs. All receptors derive from a woman younger than 30 in good health. The CDR3 runs from the conserved cysteine through the conserved F or W. A D gene is named only where the DNA matches it firmly. Some rows mark clone size as missing; the rest say once, few, many or name a class of expanded clone.

TRBJ2-7 many TRBV7-9 NA CASSSRGRAEQYF TGTGCCAGCAGCTCACGGGGCAGGGCCGAGCAGTACTTC
TRBJ2-2 few TRBV4-1 TRBD2 CASSQISGGSTGELFF TGCGCCAGCAGCCAAATCTCGGGAGGTAGCACCGGGGAGCTGTTTTTT
TRBJ2-1 NA TRBV7-2 NA CASSRNTLPQYNEQFF TGTGCCAGCAGCCGCAACACGCTCCCCCAATACAATGAGCAGTTCTTC
TRBJ2-7 NA TRBV19 TRBD1 CASSLGTAIWDEQYF TGTGCCAGTAGTCTCGGGACAGCCATCTGGGACGAGCAGTACTTC
TRBJ1-1 few TRBV7-6 NA CASSQSQGVTEAFF TGTGCCAGCAGCCAAAGTCAAGGGGTCACTGAAGCTTTCTTT
TRBJ1-6 NA TRBV7-2 NA CASSLDPGSPLHF TGTGCCAGCAGCTTAGACCCCGGTTCACCCCTCCACTTT
TRBJ2-5 NA TRBV13 TRBD2 CASSFGGDQETQYF TGTGCCAGCAGCTTCGGGGGGGACCAAGAGACCCAGTACTTC
TRBJ2-7 NA TRBV25-1 TRBD2 CASSDSGRVTYEQYF TGTGCCAGCAGTGACAGCGGGAGAGTCACCTACGAGCAGTACTTC
TRBJ2-7 few TRBV10-3 NA CAISEGVAYEQYF TGTGCCATCAGTGAGGGGGTTGCCTACGAGCAGTACTTC
TRBJ2-3 NA TRBV19 TRBD1 CASSIGTGQVITDTQYF TGTGCCAGTAGTATAGGGACGGGACAGGTGATCACAGATACGCAGTATTTT
TRBJ2-1 NA TRBV10-3 NA CAISDVGTTYNEQFF TGTGCCATCAGTGATGTGGGAACGACCTACAATGAGCAGTTCTTC
TRBJ1-1 NA TRBV2 NA CASSEAGGPEAFF TGTGCCAGCAGTGAAGCCGGGGGACCTGAAGCTTTCTTT
TRBJ1-1 NA TRBV24-1 NA CATSSNTEAFF TGTGCCACCAGCTCAAACACTGAAGCTTTCTTT
TRBJ2-5 many TRBV7-2 NA CASSLAPGMKETQYF TGTGCCAGCAGCTTAGCCCCAGGGATGAAGGAGACCCAGTACTTC
TRBJ1-1 few TRBV5-1 NA CASSLVGTQRNTEAFF TGCGCCAGCAGCTTGGTAGGGACACAACGGAACACTGAAGCTTTCTTT
TRBJ1-1 many TRBV3-1 NA CASSHGGWGNTEAFF TGTGCCAGCAGCCATGGAGGTTGGGGAAACACTGAAGCTTTCTTT
TRBJ2-1 NA TRBV9 NA CASSVGTDYNEQFF TGTGCCAGCAGCGTAGGTACAGATTACAATGAGCAGTTCTTC
TRBJ2-1 NA TRBV15 TRBD2 CATSRKTSGGPYNEQFF TGTGCCACCAGCAGGAAGACTAGCGGGGGGCCCTACAATGAGCAGTTCTTC
TRBJ2-2 NA TRBV6-5 TRBD2 CASSYPPGGTGELFF TGTGCCAGCAGTTACCCGCCGGGAGGAACGGGGGAGCTGTTTTTT
TRBJ2-2 NA TRBV4-1 NA CASSQASGQGANTGELFF TGCGCCAGCAGCCAAGCGTCAGGCCAAGGAGCGAACACCGGGGAGCTGTTTTTT
TRBJ2-2 many TRBV7-9 TRBD1 CASSADRVAGELFF TGTGCCAGCAGCGCAGACAGGGTCGCCGGGGAGCTGTTTTTT
TRBJ2-1 NA TRBV20-1 NA CSAPDRFRAYNEQFF TGCAGTGCCCCAGACAGGTTTCGGGCCTACAATGAGCAGTTCTTC
TRBJ2-7 NA TRBV7-2 TRBD2 CASSLWAGGTYEQYF TGTGCCAGCAGCCTTTGGGCGGGGGGGACCTACGAGCAGTACTTC
TRBJ1-5 many TRBV5-1 NA CASSGNTGTHYSNQPQHF TGCGCCAGCAGCGGGAACACTGGTACTCATTATAGCAATCAGCCCCAGCATTTT
TRBJ2-3 NA TRBV20-1 TRBD2 CSARDGGGGGSTDTQYF TGCAGTGCTAGAGATGGGGGGGGAGGCGGGAGCACAGATACGCAGTATTTT
TRBJ1-1 NA TRBV29-1 NA CSVAVGGGTEAFF TGCAGCGTTGCCGTGGGAGGGGGCACTGAAGCTTTCTTT
TRBJ2-2 many TRBV24-1 TRBD2 CATSDHRTSGNTGELFF TGTGCCACCAGTGATCACAGGACTAGCGGGAACACCGGGGAGCTGTTTTTT
TRBJ1-5 NA TRBV29-1 NA CSSSPRYDQPQHF TGCAGCAGTTCCCCCAGGTATGACCAGCCCCAGCATTTT
TRBJ2-7 NA TRBV12-3/TRBV12-4 TRBD1 CASSLDRDRGREQYF TGTGCCAGCAGCCTTGACCGGGACAGGGGGAGAGAGCAGTACTTC
TRBJ2-1 few TRBV29-1 NA CSVEAGYNEQFF TGCAGCGTTGAAGCGGGATACAATGAGCAGTTCTTC
TRBJ1-5 many TRBV12-3/TRBV12-4 NA CASSLGGFNQPQHF TGTGCCAGCAGTTTAGGAGGATTCAATCAGCCCCAGCATTTT
TRBJ2-5 few TRBV27 NA CARADETQYF TGTGCCAGGGCGGATGAGACCCAGTACTTC
TRBJ2-1 few TRBV5-1 NA CASSLGFLDPYNEQFF TGCGCCAGCAGCTTGGGGTTTCTAGATCCCTACAATGAGCAGTTCTTC
TRBJ2-5 NA TRBV20-1 NA CSARLEGGQETQYF TGCAGTGCCAGACTAGAGGGGGGGCAAGAGACCCAGTACTTC
TRBJ2-3 NA TRBV20-1 NA CSASPGGTDTQYF TGCAGTGCTAGTCCCGGAGGCACAGATACGCAGTATTTT
TRBJ2-1 many TRBV5-5 TRBD2 CASSTGLANEQFF TGTGCCAGCAGCACGGGACTAGCCAATGAGCAGTTCTTC
TRBJ1-4 few TRBV4-1 TRBD1 CASSPPGTGNEKLFF TGCGCCAGCAGCCCTCCCGGGACAGGAAATGAAAAACTGTTTTTT
TRBJ2-3 NA TRBV12-3/TRBV12-4 NA CASSRREATDTQYF TGTGCCAGCAGCCGCCGGGAAGCCACAGATACGCAGTATTTT
TRBJ2-1 few TRBV5-1 NA CASLPQGGSYNEQFF TGCGCCAGCTTACCCCAGGGGGGCTCCTACAATGAGCAGTTCTTC
TRBJ2-1 once TRBV20-1 TRBD2 CSANTGTSGGVSHNEQFF TGCAGTGCAAACACCGGGACTAGCGGGGGGGTTTCCCACAATGAGCAGTTCTTC
TRBJ1-1 few TRBV6-1 NA CASSRDWPEAFF TGTGCCAGCAGCAGGGATTGGCCTGAAGCTTTCTTT
TRBJ2-3 few TRBV15 NA CATSRGGGAGDSSTDTQYF TGTGCCACCAGCAGAGGAGGGGGCGCGGGGGACTCTAGCACAGATACGCAGTATTTT
TRBJ2-1 many TRBV28 NA CASSFRYNEQFF TGTGCCAGCAGTTTTAGGTACAATGAGCAGTTCTTC
TRBJ1-1 NA TRBV20-1 NA CSAYPDRTNTEAFF TGCAGTGCATATCCGGACAGAACGAACACTGAAGCTTTCTTT
TRBJ1-1 NA TRBV6-2/TRBV6-3 TRBD1 CASRETGRGTEAFF TGTGCCAGCAGGGAGACAGGGCGAGGCACTGAAGCTTTCTTT
TRBJ1-1 few TRBV5-4 NA CASSSEVGNTEAFF TGTGCCAGCAGCTCGGAAGTGGGGAACACTGAAGCTTTCTTT
TRBJ1-4 few TRBV6-1 NA CASSDLAGSGEKLFF TGTGCCAGCAGTGATTTGGCGGGGAGTGGAGAAAAACTGTTTTTT
TRBJ1-2 few TRBV5-1 TRBD1 CASSLGGTGYYGYTF TGCGCCAGCAGCCTTGGAGGGACAGGGTACTATGGCTACACCTTC
TRBJ1-4 few TRBV13 NA CASSLGFGDKNEKLFF TGTGCCAGCAGCTTAGGCTTCGGGGATAAGAATGAAAAACTGTTTTTT
TRBJ2-1 NA TRBV29-1 TRBD2 CSAERGAAYNEQFF TGCAGCGCCGAGCGGGGGGCCGCTTACAATGAGCAGTTCTTC
TRBJ1-1 once TRBV4-1 NA CASTHPGPLNTEAFF TGCGCCAGCACCCATCCTGGCCCTCTGAACACTGAAGCTTTCTTT
TRBJ2-1 NA TRBV2 TRBD1 CASKDRGIYNEQFF TGTGCCAGCAAAGACAGGGGAATCTACAATGAGCAGTTCTTC
TRBJ1-1 NA TRBV6-5 TRBD1 CASSYYGQGGAFF TGTGCCAGCAGTTACTACGGACAGGGAGGAGCTTTCTTT
TRBJ2-1 few TRBV27 TRBD2 CASSSSGLAGNEQFF TGTGCCAGCAGTTCCTCGGGACTAGCGGGGAATGAGCAGTTCTTC
TRBJ2-3 many TRBV20-1 NA CSAPVYLGTQYF TGCAGTGCCCCGGTTTATTTGGGTACGCAGTATTTT
TRBJ2-2 NA TRBV3-1 NA CASSQLGGGELFF TGTGCCAGCAGTCAACTAGGAGGGGGGGAGCTGTTTTTT
TRBJ2-5 NA TRBV3-1 TRBD2 CASSQDSGLAGVRETQYF TGTGCCAGCAGCCAAGATTCGGGACTAGCGGGAGTTCGTGAGACCCAGTACTTC
TRBJ2-1 NA TRBV12-3/TRBV12-4 NA CASSSRLVTSYNEQFF TGTGCCAGCAGTTCCCGTCTAGTCACCTCCTACAATGAGCAGTTCTTC
TRBJ2-1 NA TRBV24-1 TRBD2 CATSDPIYSTSGTQNSYNEQFF TGTGCCACCAGTGACCCGATATATTCGACTAGCGGGACCCAGAACTCCTACAATGAGCAGTTCTTC
TRBJ1-6 few TRBV3-1 TRBD1 CASSPLDRGISPLHF TGTGCCAGCAGCCCCCTCGACAGGGGGATTTCACCCCTCCACTTT